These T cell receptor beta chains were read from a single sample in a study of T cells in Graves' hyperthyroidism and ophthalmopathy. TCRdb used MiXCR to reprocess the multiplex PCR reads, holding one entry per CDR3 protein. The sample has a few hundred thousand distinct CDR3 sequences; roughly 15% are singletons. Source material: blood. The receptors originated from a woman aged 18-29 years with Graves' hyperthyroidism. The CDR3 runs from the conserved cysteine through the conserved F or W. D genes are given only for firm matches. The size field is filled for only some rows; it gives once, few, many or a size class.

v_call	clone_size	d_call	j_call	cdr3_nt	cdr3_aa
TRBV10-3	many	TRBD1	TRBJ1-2	TGTGCCATCAGTGACCGACAGGGCGGCGGCTACACCTTC	CAISDRQGGGYTF
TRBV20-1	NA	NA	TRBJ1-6	TGCAGTGCTAGAGATTTGGGGGGAGGTCCACCCCTCCACTTT	CSARDLGGGPPLHF
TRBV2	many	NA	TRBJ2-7	TGTGCCAGCAGTGTAGGGTCGGGACACCAAGGGTTGGGGCTCTACGAGCAGTACTTC	CASSVGSGHQGLGLYEQYF
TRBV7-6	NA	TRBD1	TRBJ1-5	TGTGCCAGCAGCCCGGGGAGGGGGCGCCAGGGCAATCAGCCCCAGCATTTT	CASSPGRGRQGNQPQHF
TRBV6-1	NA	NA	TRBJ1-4	TGTGCCAGCAAGAGGGGCGGTGTTGATGAAAAACTGTTTTTT	CASKRGGVDEKLFF
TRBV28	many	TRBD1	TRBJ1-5	TGTGCCAGTAGACGACAGGGCAGGACCCATCAGCCCCAGCATTTT	CASRRQGRTHQPQHF
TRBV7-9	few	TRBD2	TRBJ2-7	TGTGCCAGCAGCTTAGAAGTGGGACTAGCGGGAGGTTCGTACGAGCAGTACTTC	CASSLEVGLAGGSYEQYF
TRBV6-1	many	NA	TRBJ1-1	TGTGCCAGCAGTGAAGTAGTGGGCCTGAACACTGAAGCTTTCTTT	CASSEVVGLNTEAFF
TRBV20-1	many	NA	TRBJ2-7	TGCAGTGCTAGAGATCGCTCAGCGGCAGTACCCTACGAGCAGTACTTC	CSARDRSAAVPYEQYF
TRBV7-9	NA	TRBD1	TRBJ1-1	TGTGCCAGCAGCCCAAAGACAGGGGGCTTTACTGAAGCTTTCTTT	CASSPKTGGFTEAFF
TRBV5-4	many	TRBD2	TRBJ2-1	TGTGCCAGCAGCATGATAGCGGGGATAAACAATGAGCAGTTCTTC	CASSMIAGINNEQFF
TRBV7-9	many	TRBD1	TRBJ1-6	TGTGCCAGCAGCGCCAGCGGAGGACAGGTCGGGGGTTCACCCCTCCACTTT	CASSASGGQVGGSPLHF
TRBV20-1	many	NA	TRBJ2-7	TGCAGTGCCACAACGGGGAACTACGAGCAGTACTTC	CSATTGNYEQYF
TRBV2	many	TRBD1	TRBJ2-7	TGTGCCAGCAGTGAAGGGGGACAGGAGGATTACGAGCAGTACTTC	CASSEGGQEDYEQYF
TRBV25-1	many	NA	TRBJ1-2	TGTGCCAGCAGTGAATATACGGAGAGCGCAGTCTATGGCTACACCTTC	CASSEYTESAVYGYTF
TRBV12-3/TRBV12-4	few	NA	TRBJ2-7	TGTGCCAGCAGTTTGCGTGGGGGATCAGAGCAGTACTTC	CASSLRGGSEQYF
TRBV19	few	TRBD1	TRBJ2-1	TGTGCCAGTAGTCCCAGGGACAGGCTTAACAATGAGCAGTTCTTC	CASSPRDRLNNEQFF
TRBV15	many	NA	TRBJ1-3	TGTGCCACCAGGGTTGACTCTGGAAACACCATATATTTT	CATRVDSGNTIYF
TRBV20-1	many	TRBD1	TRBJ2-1	TGCAGTGCTTGGACAGGGACCTACAATGAGCAGTTCTTC	CSAWTGTYNEQFF
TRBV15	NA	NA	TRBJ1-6	TGTGCCACCAGCAGAGTCACCCGAAGCTCCTATAATTCACCCCCCCACTTT	CATSRVTRSSYNSPPHF
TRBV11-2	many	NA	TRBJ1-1	TGTGCCAGCAGCCCCCAGGTGATGAACACTGAAGCTTTCTTT	CASSPQVMNTEAFF
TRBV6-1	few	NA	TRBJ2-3	TGTGCCAGCAGTGGGGCAGGCACAGATACGCAGTATTTT	CASSGAGTDTQYF
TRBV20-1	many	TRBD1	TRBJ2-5	TGCAGTGCTAACCGCGACAGGGTCCAAGAGACCCAGTACTTC	CSANRDRVQETQYF
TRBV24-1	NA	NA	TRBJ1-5	TGTGCCACCAGTGATGCGGCAGGCGGGCAGCCCCAGCATTTT	CATSDAAGGQPQHF